The T cell receptor (beta chain) described here comes from a study of cytomegalovirus exposure and HLA in healthy donors. For this clone: The antigen remains unidentified.

Study-wide results and limits: Cytomegalovirus association was listed for about 180 TCR beta chains. Later analysis suggested most CMV-associated TCR beta chains were HLA-restricted. After further analysis at a later stage, 16,951 TCR beta sequences were associated with HLA alleles at 0.05 false discovery rate. For TCR beta chains, V- and J-gene trimming was later linked to a missense DCLRE1C variant.

13 Jbeta primers and 60 Vbeta primers were used for the PCR. Method: immunoSEQ multiplex PCR; TCRdb's copy keeps in-frame clones and lacks some. The profile shows fewer than 200,000 clones, 82% of them singletons. Germline CDR1 reads SGHNT; CDR2 reads YYREEE (reference sequence). CDR3 length: 15 residues. The V and J ends lost 0 bases and 9 bases, in that order; junction bases with no gene match: 7. J is TRBJ2-2 and V is TRBV5-4, with 8 bases lining up with TRBD1. Input material: PBMCs. This clonotype originated in a girl aged 5-17 years in good health and CMV-seropositive. The CDR3 DNA follows: TGTGCCAGCAGCTTGGATGGGCAGGGGGCCCGGGAGCTGTTTTTT. The encoded protein is CASSLDGQGARELFF.